The 10 T cell receptor beta chains reported below all come from one sample, sequenced in a study of cytomegalovirus exposure and HLA in healthy donors. TCRdb's table, derived via immunoSEQ multiplex PCR, lists solely in-frame clones and lacks some. The sample shows roughly 56,000 clones, around 94% of them seen only once. The sequenced sample was PBMCs. The receptor source for this set is a man between 18 and 35 years old in good health and CMV-seronegative.

The chain recombines TRBV10-2 with TRBJ2-3, with a weak D call TRBD1 (6 bases). The length of the CDR3 is 17 residues. CDR1 is WSHSY and CDR2 is SAAADI in the germline V gene. V dropped 6 bases and J dropped 0 bases, with 19 bases sitting between them. DNA of the CDR3: TGCGCCAGCAGACCAGACAAGGGGGATTCAAGCACAGATACGCAGTATTTT. This sequence encodes CASRPDKGDSSTDTQYF.

This clone appeared a single time. The genes are TRBV11-2 and TRBJ1-1, with D maybe TRBD1 (5 bases). V dropped 2 bases and J dropped 4 bases, with 11 bases sitting between them. The CDR3 length is 14 residues. CDR1 is SGHAT, CDR2 FQNNGV, per germline. The CDR3 here is CASSLSSGGTEAFF. Written as DNA, the CDR3 is TGTGCCAGCAGCTTATCCTCGGGGGGCACTGAAGCTTTCTTT.

The chain joins TRBV23-1 to TRBJ2-3; 7 nucleotides agree with TRBD2. TRBV23-1 is designated an ORF whose function remains uncertain. The J segment lost 4 bases and the V segment lost 9 bases, leaving 7 bases of the junction unmatched. The CDR3 runs to 13 residues. CDR3 in amino acids: CARRGRASDTQYF. The CDR3 bases are TGCGCCAGACGGGGGAGGGCCTCAGATACGCAGTATTTT.

The CDR3 here is CASSSQTNSLEFF. CDR3 DNA: TGTGCCAGCAGTTCCCAGACTAATTCCCTGGAGTTCTTC. This chain uses TRBV6-5 with TRBJ2-1; D might be TRBD2 (5 bases). The germline V gene has CDR1 MNHEY and CDR2 SVGAGI. Trimming pared 4 bases from V and 14 bases from J, leaving 18 bases between. The length of the CDR3 is 13 residues.

The rearrangement joins TRBV28 to TRBJ2-2, with 9 nucleotides matching TRBD1. The CDR3 has 16 residues. After removal of 6 bases from V and 7 bases from J, the junction contained 12 bases not matched to a gene. CDR1 is MDHEN and CDR2 is SYDVKM in the germline V gene. The CDR3 is CASRDRPGQGIGELFF. CDR3 DNA sequence: TGTGCCAGCAGGGACCGCCCGGGACAGGGTATCGGGGAGCTGTTTTTT. Full variable domain (outside the CDR3, taken from reference TRBV28 and TRBJ2-2): DVKVTQSSRYLVKRTGEKVFLECVQDMDHENMFWYRQDPGLGLRLIYFSYDVKMKEKGDIPEGYSVSREKKERFSLILESASTNQTSMYLCASRDRPGQGIGELFFGEGSRLTVL.

This chain links TRBV7-2 with TRBJ2-6; 13 bases match TRBD2. Germline V gene sequence: CDR1 SGHTA, CDR2 FQGNSA. The junction had 7 bases not matched to a gene; V was cut back by 5 bases and J by 3 bases. This CDR3 comprises 18 residues. The CDR3, as DNA: TGTGCCAGCAGCCAGCGGACTAGCGGGAGAAATGGGGCCAACGTCCTGACTTTC. As protein: CASSQRTSGRNGANVLTF.

The V gene is TRBV11-2, the J gene TRBJ2-1, with 9 positions matching TRBD1. The trim removed 5 bases at V and 7 bases at J, leaving 3 bases unmatched. The CDR3 totals 13 residues. Germline CDR1 SGHAT, CDR2 FQNNGV. CDR3 DNA sequence: TGTGCCAGCAGCCAGGACAGGGGAAATGAGCAGTTCTTC. Protein: CASSQDRGNEQFF.

This clone is a singleton in its sample. The CDR3: CASSRGTGELFF. The CDR3 bases are TGTGCCAGCAGTCGGGGGACCGGGGAGCTGTTTTTT. The V call is TRBV27, the J call TRBJ2-2, with TRBD2 as a possible D gene (6 bases). The CDR3 has 12 residues. Germline CDR1 reads MNHEY; CDR2 reads SMNVEV (reference sequence). V was trimmed by 5 bases and J by 5 bases, leaving 6 bases between them.

This clone was counted once. This CDR3 is CAISGGDRVGFNYEQYF. CDR3 sequence (DNA): TGTGCCATCAGTGGGGGGGACAGGGTAGGTTTCAACTACGAGCAGTACTTC. The rearrangement links TRBV10-3 to TRBJ2-7, with 9 nucleotides matching TRBD1. The J segment lost 3 bases and the V segment lost 4 bases, leaving 13 bases of the junction unmatched. Germline V lookup: CDR1 ENHRY, CDR2 SYGVKD. There are 17 residues in the CDR3.

The chain employs TRBV5-1 and TRBJ2-5; TRBD2 agrees at 9 bases. The V and J ends lost 0 bases and 2 bases, in that order; junction bases with no gene match: 5. Germline V gene lookup returns CDR1 SGHRS and CDR2 YFSETQ. CDR3 length equals 16 residues. In DNA, the CDR3 is TGCGCCAGCAGCTTGGGGGCTAGCGGGATTCAAGAGACCCAGTACTTC. Translating gives CASSLGASGIQETQYF.